This entry lists 30 T cell receptor beta chains sequenced from one sample in a study of blood T cell repertoires in COVID-19. TCRdb's table, derived via immunoSEQ multiplex PCR, lists solely in-frame clones and lacks some. The repertoire consists of 450,000 or so clones, with approximately 92% occurring once and the leading ten covering roughly 1%. The sequenced sample consisted of peripheral blood. The receptor set was obtained from a man between 18 and 35 years old with COVID-19, enrolled during active disease.

The chain recombines TRBV27 with TRBJ1-2; D is possibly TRBD1 (5 bases). Germline V gene sequence: CDR1 MNHEY, CDR2 SMNVEV (reference sequence). This CDR3 is built from 15 residues. The germline V and J ends were trimmed by 6 bases and 3 bases, with 17 bases remaining between them. The CDR3, as DNA: TGTGCCAGCAGCCCAGTTAAGGGGTGGGACTATGGCTACACCTTC. As protein: CASSPVKGWDYGYTF.

This chain joins TRBV6-5 and TRBJ1-1, with 7 bases identical to TRBD1. The ends lost 5 bases at V and 3 bases at J; junction bases unmatched: 9. CDR1 is MNHEY, CDR2 SVGAGI, per germline. The CDR3 runs 15 residues. The CDR3 loop reads CASSTYRGEDTEAFF. DNA of the CDR3: TGTGCCAGCAGTACATACAGGGGAGAGGACACTGAAGCTTTCTTT.

The V call is TRBV11-2, the J call TRBJ2-2; a weak D match, TRBD2 (5 bases). This CDR3 is built from 15 residues. CDR1 SGHAT and CDR2 FQNNGV come from the germline V gene. Trimming pared 0 bases from V and 0 bases from J, leaving 5 bases between. CDR3 sequence: CASSLEAANTGELFF. The CDR3 nucleotides are TGTGCCAGCAGCTTAGAAGCGGCGAACACCGGGGAGCTGTTTTTT.

The gene calls are TRBV11-3 and TRBJ2-7; 9 nucleotides agree with TRBD2. CDR3 size: 13 residues. Germline V gene data show CDR1 as SGHNT and CDR2 as YENEEA. The V and J ends lost 8 bases and 7 bases, in that order; junction bases with no gene match: 9. CDR3 amino acids: CASPRAGGEEQYF. The CDR3 nucleotides are TGTGCCAGCCCTCGGGCGGGAGGGGAGGAGCAGTACTTC.

V and J are TRBV7-2 and TRBJ2-1; TRBD1 aligns across 8 bases. CDR1 and CDR2 from the germline V gene are SGHTA and FQGNSA. This CDR3 comprises 15 residues. V dropped 6 bases and J dropped 4; count of bases not matched to a gene: 8. The CDR3 nucleotides are TGTGCCAGCAGTTCCGCGGGACAGGTTTACAATGAGCAGTTCTTC. Its protein is CASSSAGQVYNEQFF.

The rearrangement links TRBV10-3 to TRBJ1-5; 9 bases map to TRBD1. Germline V gene data show CDR1 as ENHRY and CDR2 as SYGVKD. With 2 bases clipped from V and 1 base from J, the junction kept 0 bases outside the gene matches. The CDR3 contains 15 residues. The CDR3: CAISEGTGSNQPQHF. The CDR3 DNA reads as TGTGCCATCAGTGAGGGGACAGGGAGCAATCAGCCCCAGCATTTT.

V and J are TRBV7-8 and TRBJ1-3; TRBD1 might be the D (6 bases). Trimming pared 5 bases from V and 0 bases from J, leaving 17 bases between. This CDR3 has 17 amino acids. Germline lookup yields CDR1 SGHVS and CDR2 FQNEAQ. As DNA, the CDR3 is TGTGCCAGCAGCCTAGGGCGGGGGCTGAGCTCTGGAAACACCATATATTTT. Translated: CASSLGRGLSSGNTIYF.

The chain combines TRBV5-6 with TRBJ1-5, with 8 nucleotides matching TRBD1. Germline-derived CDR1 and CDR2 are SGHDT and YYEEEE. The CDR3 spans 15 residues. The V and J ends lost 3 bases and 7 bases, in that order; junction bases with no gene match: 9. CDR3: CASSSATGGGQPQHF. The CDR3, as DNA: TGTGCCAGCAGCTCGGCAACAGGGGGAGGACAGCCCCAGCATTTT.

J is TRBJ2-6 and V is TRBV27; weak D call: TRBD2 (6 bases). The ends were cut back, 6 bases at V and 0 bases at J, with 12 bases in the middle. From germline, CDR1 is MNHEY and CDR2 SMNVEV (reference sequence). CDR3 length: 16 residues. CDR3 protein: CASRRGTPSGANVLTF. In DNA, the CDR3 is TGTGCCAGCAGACGCGGGACCCCCTCTGGGGCCAACGTCCTGACTTTC.

The chain joins TRBV18 to TRBJ2-3; perhaps TRBD1 as D (5 bases). The CDR3 is 15 residues long. Deletions cut 3 bases from V and 4 bases from J, with 14 bases between. The germline gives CDR1 KGHSH, CDR2 LQKENI. CDR3 loop: CASSPYGEGADTQYF. CDR3 coding DNA: TGTGCCAGCTCACCGTATGGGGAAGGGGCAGATACGCAGTATTTT.

This chain links TRBV7-3 with TRBJ1-1, with D perhaps matching TRBD1 (5 bases). Trimming removed 5 bases at V and 1 base at J, with 11 bases between. CDR3 length: 14 amino acids. Germline-derived CDR1 and CDR2 are SGHTA and FQGTGA. The CDR3 protein is CASSPWGGNTEAFF. CDR3 bases: TGTGCCAGCAGCCCCTGGGGGGGGAACACTGAAGCTTTCTTT.

Turning to this clone: Relative to the germline gene, one junction end is altered; a read error may explain this. The rearrangement links TRBV2 to TRBJ2-7, with TRBD1 matching over 10 bases. The germline gives CDR1 SNHLY, CDR2 FYNNEI. This CDR3 region has 14 residues. CDR3 bases: TGTGCCAGCAGTGAAGCGCCTGGGACAGGGGAGGAGGACTTC. Residues: CASSEAPGTGEEDF. The variable domain in full, with the rest retrieved from reference TRBV2 and TRBJ2-7, is EPEVTQTPSHQVTQMGQEVILRCVPISNHLYFYWYRQILGQKVEFLVSFYNNEISEKSEIFDDQFSVERPDGSNFTLKIRSTKLEDSAMYFCASSEAPGTGEEDFGPGTRLTVT.

The V and J genes are TRBV30 and TRBJ1-5; 8 bases line up with TRBD1. After removal of 2 bases from V and 9 bases from J, the junction contained 9 bases not matched to a gene. Germline CDR1 and CDR2: GTSNPN and SVGIG (reference sequence). The CDR3 consists of 14 residues. The CDR3 spells CAWSRGTGTWPQHF. The CDR3 nucleotides are TGTGCCTGGAGTAGGGGGACAGGAACATGGCCCCAGCATTTT.

J is TRBJ2-2 and V is TRBV2; tentatively, D is TRBD1 (5 bases). This CDR3 is built from 15 residues. In germline, CDR1 is SNHLY, CDR2 FYNNEI. The V and J ends lost 4 bases and 2 bases respectively, with 11 bases between them. CDR3 in amino acids: CASSGPGSNTGELFF. CDR3 DNA: TGTGCCAGCAGTGGGCCAGGGTCAAACACCGGGGAGCTGTTTTTT.

This clone was picked up one time. The rearrangement joins TRBV18 to TRBJ2-3; TRBD2 might be the D (6 bases). The CDR3 is 16 residues long. CDR1 is KGHSH, CDR2 LQKENI, per germline. Trimming took off 3 bases at V and 1 base at J, with 14 bases between the two ends. In DNA form, the CDR3 reads TGTGCCAGCTCACCCTTGGGGGGTCGGGGCACAGATACGCAGTATTTT. The encoded protein is CASSPLGGRGTDTQYF.

This clone has a handful of counts. The genes are TRBV4-1 and TRBJ1-1; D gene ambiguous. This CDR3 is built from 15 residues. V was trimmed by 4 bases and J by 4 bases, leaving 16 bases between them. Germline lookup yields CDR1 MGHRA and CDR2 YSYEKL. The CDR3 is CASSPYIGVGTEAFF. CDR3 nucleotides: TGCGCCAGCAGCCCTTATATAGGAGTGGGCACTGAAGCTTTCTTT.

The rearrangement joins TRBV24-1 to TRBJ2-1; D perhaps matches TRBD2 (5 bases). V lost 1 base and J lost 8, with 17 bases in between. The CDR3 is 16 residues long. In germline, CDR1 is KGHDR, CDR2 SFDVKD. CDR3 DNA: TGTGCCACCAGTGATTTCACTAGTTGGACCTTGGATGAGCAGTTCTTC. As protein: CATSDFTSWTLDEQFF.

CDR3 residues: CASSLYPGTSGAYEQYF. CDR3 in DNA: TGTGCCAGCAGCTTGTATCCCGGGACTAGCGGAGCCTACGAGCAGTACTTC. The chain has TRBV4-2 and TRBJ2-7; 11 bases agree with TRBD2. Germline trimming cut 5 bases from V and 2 bases from J; bases unmatched to any gene: 11. Looked up from germline, CDR1 is LGHNA and CDR2 is YNFKEQ. The CDR3 is 17 amino acids.

V gene TRBV13 combines with J gene TRBJ2-1; the D is unclear. V shed 4 bases and J shed 5 bases, with 6 bases lying between them. From germline, CDR1 is PRHDT and CDR2 FYEKMQ (reference sequence). This CDR3 has 12 residues. CDR3 amino acids: CASSSLHNEQFF. The DNA of the CDR3 is TGTGCCAGCAGCTCCCTCCACAATGAGCAGTTCTTC.

The gene calls are TRBV5-1 and TRBJ2-3, with TRBD2 matching over 10 bases. Germline trimming cut 3 bases from V and 0 bases from J; bases unmatched to any gene: 4. CDR1 SGHRS and CDR2 YFSETQ come from the germline V gene. This CDR3 region has 16 residues. CDR3 sequence reads: CASSSRTSGSTDTQYF. The DNA for the CDR3 is TGCGCCAGCAGCTCGAGGACTAGCGGTAGCACAGATACGCAGTATTTT.

The rearrangement uses TRBV3-1 (or the pseudogene TRBV3-2) and TRBJ1-4, with TRBD1 matching 9 bases. The germline V gene has CDR1 LGHDT and CDR2 YNNKEL (reference sequence). This CDR3 contains 14 residues. Trimming removed 3 bases from V and 11 bases from J; junction bases left unmatched: 7. This CDR3 reads CASSQAGTGSKLFF. CDR3 DNA sequence: TGTGCCAGCAGCCAGGCCGGGACAGGGTCTAAACTGTTTTTT.

The chain is built from TRBV29-1 and TRBJ2-1, with 7 bases lining up with TRBD2. CDR1 is SQVTM and CDR2 is ANQGSEA in the germline V gene. This CDR3 spans 14 amino acids. V lost 6 bases, J lost 3 bases, and 8 bases stayed unmatched. The CDR3 region has the DNA TGCAGCGTCAATCGACTAGCAGACTACAATGAGCAGTTCTTC. Translating gives CSVNRLADYNEQFF.

The chain recombines TRBV5-1 with TRBJ2-5, with 11 bases identical to TRBD1. This CDR3 contains 16 residues. CDR1 SGHRS and CDR2 YFSETQ come from the germline V gene. V lost 0 bases to trimming and J lost 5 bases; unmatched junction nucleotides: 6. This CDR3 is CASSLGTGGMVETQYF. CDR3 DNA sequence: TGCGCCAGCAGCTTGGGGACAGGGGGCATGGTCGAGACCCAGTACTTC.

This clone was detected only once. This chain links TRBV7-3 with TRBJ2-2; a possible D gene is TRBD2 (5 bases). V was cut by 5 bases and J by 2 bases, with 6 bases left in between. Germline CDR1 is SGHTA and CDR2 is FQGTGA. The CDR3 loop spans 13 amino acids. CDR3 nucleotides: TGTGCCAGCAGCGCTAGCAACACCGGGGAGCTGTTTTTT. As protein: CASSASNTGELFF.

This clone was counted a few times. The rearrangement uses TRBV18 and TRBJ1-6, with 9 bases that match TRBD1. CDR1 is KGHSH, CDR2 LQKENI, per germline. This CDR3 region has 15 residues. After removal of 1 base from V and 10 bases from J, the junction contained 5 bases not matched to a gene. CDR3 loop: CASSPQDRGGSPLHF. CDR3 DNA: TGTGCCAGCTCACCACAGGACAGGGGTGGATCACCCCTCCACTTT.

This sequence joins TRBV4-1 and TRBJ2-5; D not certain. This CDR3 region has 15 residues. Trimming removed 4 bases at V and 2 bases at J, with 14 bases between. Per the germline V gene, CDR1 is MGHRA and CDR2 is YSYEKL. The CDR3 here is CASSLLAIEQETQYF. In DNA, the CDR3 is TGCGCCAGCAGCCTCCTCGCTATCGAACAAGAGACCCAGTACTTC.

The V gene is TRBV9, the J gene TRBJ2-5, with TRBD1 identical over 8 bases. V was clipped by 3 bases and J by 7 bases; unmatched bases: 5. The CDR3 totals 13 residues. CDR1 is SGDLS and CDR2 is YYNGEE in the germline V gene. DNA for the CDR3: TGTGCCAGCAGCGCCGGGACAGGAGGGACCCAGTACTTC. Translation gives CASSAGTGGTQYF.

The chain links TRBV19 to TRBJ2-3; no clear D gene. The ends were cut back, 4 bases at V and 5 bases at J, with 13 bases in the middle. The CDR3 covers 14 residues. Germline V CDR1 and CDR2: LNHDA, SQIVND (reference sequence). CDR3 nucleotide sequence: TGTGCCAGTAGTACGGAAACGCGGAGAGATACGCAGTATTTT. It codes for CASSTETRRDTQYF.

V gene TRBV24-1 combines with J gene TRBJ2-1, with 15 positions matching TRBD2. The J segment lost 7 bases and the V segment lost 4 bases, leaving 7 bases of the junction unmatched. From germline, CDR1 is KGHDR and CDR2 SFDVKD. The CDR3 loop spans 17 amino acids. CDR3 sequence: CATSDYGLAGGRNEQFF. CDR3 DNA: TGTGCCACCAGTGACTACGGACTAGCGGGAGGGCGAAATGAGCAGTTCTTC.

This sequence joins TRBV7-9 and TRBJ2-5, with 7 positions matching TRBD1. Germline V gene lookup returns CDR1 SEHNR and CDR2 FQNEAQ (reference sequence). V lost 3 bases to trimming and J lost 5 bases; unmatched junction nucleotides: 12. This CDR3 contains 16 residues. CDR3 residues: CASSFFGQASRETQYF. CDR3 sequence (DNA): TGTGCCAGCAGCTTCTTCGGACAGGCATCTAGGGAGACCCAGTACTTC. The full variable domain, in which reference TRBV7-9 and TRBJ2-5 provide the parts outside the CDR3, is DTGVSQNPRHKITKRGQNVTFRCDPISEHNRLYWYRQTLGQGPEFLTYFQNEAQLEKSRLLSDRFSAERPKGSFSTLEIQRTEQGDSAMYLCASSFFGQASRETQYFGPGTRLLVL.